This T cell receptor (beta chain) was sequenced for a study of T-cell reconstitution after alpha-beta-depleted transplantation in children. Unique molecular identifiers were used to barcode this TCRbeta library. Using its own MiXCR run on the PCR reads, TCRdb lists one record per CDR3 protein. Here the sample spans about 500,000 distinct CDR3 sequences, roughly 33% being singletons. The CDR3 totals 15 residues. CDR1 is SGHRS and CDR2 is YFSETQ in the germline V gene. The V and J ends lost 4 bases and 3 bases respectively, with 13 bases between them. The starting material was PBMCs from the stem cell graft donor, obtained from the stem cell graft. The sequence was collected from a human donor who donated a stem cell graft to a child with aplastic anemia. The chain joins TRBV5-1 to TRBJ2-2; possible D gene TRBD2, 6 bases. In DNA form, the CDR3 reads TGCGCCAGCAGCCCGCCGGGAGTTTACACCGGGGAGCTGTTTTTT. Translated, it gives CASSPPGVYTGELFF.